The rows below give T cell receptor beta chains drawn from one sample of a study of radiotherapy plus CTLA-4 blockade in lung cancer. The protocol was immunoSEQ multiplex PCR, while the TCRdb copy is restricted to in-frame clones and leaves out a portion. Here the sample spans some 110,000 clones, around 84% being singletons. This material consisted of peripheral blood, taken from a patient treated with radiotherapy plus ipilimumab. The receptor set was obtained from a human donor with non-small cell lung cancer that progressed on radiotherapy plus ipilimumab. Some clones in this sample may be carry-over from other donors' samples. The CDR3 runs from the conserved cysteine through the conserved F or W. Each record gives: clone size, D gene, J gene, V gene, CDR3 protein, CDR3 DNA. A D gene is named only where the DNA matches it firmly. Not all rows give a size; the values are once, few, many and, for expanded clones, a class.

clone size: -
D gene: -
J gene: TRBJ1-6
V gene: TRBV6-6
CDR3 protein: CASRWDVYSPLHF
CDR3 DNA: TGTGCCAGCAGATGGGACGTTTACTCACCCCTCCACTTT

clone size: -
D gene: -
J gene: TRBJ1-5
V gene: TRBV5-1
CDR3 protein: CASSLSLDQPQHF
CDR3 DNA: TGCGCCAGCAGCTTGTCACTAGATCAGCCCCAGCATTTT

clone size: -
D gene: TRBD1
J gene: TRBJ1-1
V gene: TRBV7-3
CDR3 protein: CASSLMGQGYTEAFF
CDR3 DNA: TGTGCCAGCAGCTTAATGGGACAGGGGTACACTGAAGCTTTCTTT

clone size: -
D gene: -
J gene: TRBJ2-2
V gene: TRBV5-1
CDR3 protein: CASRPGLNTGELFF
CDR3 DNA: TGCGCCAGCAGGCCGGGGCTGAACACCGGGGAGCTGTTTTTT

clone size: few
D gene: -
J gene: TRBJ1-6
V gene: TRBV4-1
CDR3 protein: CASSWQGDYNSPLHF
CDR3 DNA: TGCGCCAGCAGCTGGCAGGGAGACTATAATTCACCCCTCCACTTT

clone size: -
D gene: TRBD2
J gene: TRBJ2-1
V gene: TRBV10-2
CDR3 protein: CASSELLAGVGEQFF
CDR3 DNA: TGCGCCAGCAGTGAGTTGCTAGCGGGAGTAGGTGAGCAGTTCTTC

clone size: -
D gene: -
J gene: TRBJ2-1
V gene: TRBV7-8
CDR3 protein: CASSLAGLVPYNEQFF
CDR3 DNA: TGTGCCAGCAGCTTAGCGGGCCTAGTCCCCTACAATGAGCAGTTCTTC

clone size: -
D gene: -
J gene: TRBJ2-2
V gene: TRBV9
CDR3 protein: CASSVDTGELFF
CDR3 DNA: TGTGCCAGCAGCGTAGATACCGGGGAGCTGTTTTTT

clone size: few
D gene: -
J gene: TRBJ2-4
V gene: TRBV28
CDR3 protein: CASRPPAQNIQYF
CDR3 DNA: TGTGCCAGCAGACCCCCCGCCCAAAACATTCAGTACTTC

clone size: -
D gene: -
J gene: TRBJ1-3
V gene: TRBV30
CDR3 protein: CAWENRASGNTIYF
CDR3 DNA: TGTGCCTGGGAAAACAGGGCTTCTGGAAACACCATATATTTT